This TCR beta chain emerged from a study of T-cell reconstitution after alpha-beta-depleted transplantation in children. Study-level points and caveats: Recipient T cells and thymic progenitors that survived gave rise to the high TCRbeta diversity observed at day 60 in some patients. Among T cells one year after transplant, newly produced cells accounted for most counts and diversity.

Unique molecular identifiers featured in how the TCRbeta library was prepared. Each CDR3 protein is one row after TCRdb ran MiXCR on the PCR reads. The sample shows hundreds of thousands of distinct CDR3 sequences, roughly 16% of them seen only once. Concerning this clonotype itself: Antigen: not known.

Germline V lookup: CDR1 SGHRS, CDR2 YFSETQ. V lost 4 bases and J 2 bases, leaving 13 bases between the germline ends. The CDR3 runs to 15 residues. The sample was PBMCs, mostly from graft donor cells, taken 360 days after TCRalphabeta/CD19-depleted stem cell transplant. The V call is TRBV5-1, the J call TRBJ2-1; D is uncertain. This TCR was sampled from a male patient aged 2 to 10 who had a stem cell transplant for acute lymphoblastic leukemia, so the T cells may come from the graft donor. The CDR3 loop reads CASSPLMAAYNEQFF. The CDR3 DNA reads as TGCGCCAGCAGCCCGCTTATGGCAGCCTACAATGAGCAGTTCTTC.